This T cell receptor (beta chain) was identified in a study of tumor-infiltrating lymphocytes in glioblastoma multiforme. Whole-study findings and limits: The TCR and somatic mutation analysis included just one glioblastoma patient.

TCRB libraries came from RNA via three nested multiplex PCR rounds. TCRB-specific cDNA synthesis used roughly 0.55 ug of total RNA. Via MiXCR, TCRdb re-called the multiplex PCR reads, giving one row per CDR3 protein. This sample has about 9,000 distinct CDR3 sequences, with 74% found just once. Notes on this clonotype: What it binds is not known.

CDR1 is MNHEY, CDR2 SVGAGI, per germline. This CDR3 comprises 14 residues. Trimming pared 2 bases from V and 2 bases from J, leaving 8 bases between. Sequences were obtained from brain tumor tissue. The gene calls are TRBV6-5 and TRBJ2-3; tentative D call: TRBD2 (5 bases). This TCR was recovered from a male donor with glioblastoma. CDR3 sequence reads: CASSYGSITDTQYF. The DNA of the CDR3 is TGTGCCAGCAGTTACGGGAGTATCACAGATACGCAGTATTTT.